The rows below give T cell receptor beta chains drawn from one sample of a study of shared clonotypes between healthy human individuals. TCRdb's table, derived via immunoSEQ multiplex PCR, lists solely in-frame clones and lacks some. The sample includes about 480,000 clones, 79% of them seen just once. Sequenced sample: PBMCs. The origin of the receptors is a woman aged 35 to 49 in good health. Some clones in this sample may be carry-over from other donors' samples. Each CDR3 is given with its conserved first and last residue. Fields, in order: D gene, V gene, clone size, J gene, CDR3 DNA, CDR3 protein. D genes are given only for firm matches. A row's size may be missing; if present it is once, few, many or a size class.

D gene: -; V gene: TRBV7-2; clone size: -; J gene: TRBJ2-1; CDR3 DNA: TGTGCCAGCAGCTTAATGACCACAGTCGGGAATGAGCAGTTCTTC; CDR3 protein: CASSLMTTVGNEQFF
D gene: -; V gene: TRBV30; clone size: -; J gene: TRBJ2-7; CDR3 DNA: TGTGCCTGGAGTGTACTAGTGAACTACGAGCAGTACTTC; CDR3 protein: CAWSVLVNYEQYF
D gene: -; V gene: TRBV2; clone size: few; J gene: TRBJ1-5; CDR3 DNA: TGTGCCAGCAGTGAACAGGCAGCTGAGCAGCCCCAGCATTTT; CDR3 protein: CASSEQAAEQPQHF
D gene: -; V gene: TRBV10-3; clone size: -; J gene: TRBJ2-1; CDR3 DNA: TGTGCCATCCGCGGCGTCCGCGGGACGGACAATGAGCAGTTCTTC; CDR3 protein: CAIRGVRGTDNEQFF
D gene: TRBD1; V gene: TRBV5-5; clone size: once; J gene: TRBJ1-5; CDR3 DNA: TGTGCCAGCAGCTTGGCCTCAGGGGGAGGCAATCAGCCCCAGCATTTT; CDR3 protein: CASSLASGGGNQPQHF
D gene: -; V gene: TRBV19; clone size: -; J gene: TRBJ1-4; CDR3 DNA: TGTGCCAGTAACCTAGACAAAAATGAAAAACTGTTTTTT; CDR3 protein: CASNLDKNEKLFF
D gene: -; V gene: TRBV7-9; clone size: few; J gene: TRBJ2-7; CDR3 DNA: TGTGCCAGCGGGAAAGGGGACATAGCCTACGAGCAGTACTTC; CDR3 protein: CASGKGDIAYEQYF
D gene: -; V gene: TRBV21-1; clone size: many; J gene: TRBJ2-7; CDR3 DNA: TGTGCCAGCAGCACCCCCACCCGCCTGGACAGGGGGCGCGAGCAGTACTTC; CDR3 protein: CASSTPTRLDRGREQYF
D gene: TRBD1; V gene: TRBV19; clone size: -; J gene: TRBJ2-7; CDR3 DNA: TGTGCCAGTAGTATAAACTGGGACAGTGGAAGGCGGCAGTACTTC; CDR3 protein: CASSINWDSGRRQYF
D gene: TRBD2; V gene: TRBV9; clone size: -; J gene: TRBJ2-3; CDR3 DNA: TGTGCCAGCAGGGGGCCTTCAATCGGGACTAGCGGAAGTACGCAGTATTTT; CDR3 protein: CASRGPSIGTSGSTQYF
D gene: -; V gene: TRBV28; clone size: -; J gene: TRBJ2-3; CDR3 DNA: TGTGCCAGCAGTACCCGGCGGTCGGGGGACGATTTGGATACGCAGTATTTT; CDR3 protein: CASSTRRSGDDLDTQYF
D gene: TRBD2; V gene: TRBV6-1; clone size: many; J gene: TRBJ2-3; CDR3 DNA: TGTGCCAGCAGCCCGACTAGCGGGAGTCCAGATACGCAGTATTTT; CDR3 protein: CASSPTSGSPDTQYF
D gene: -; V gene: TRBV5-4; clone size: -; J gene: TRBJ2-2; CDR3 DNA: TGTGCCAGCAGTCGATTACAAACAGGGTTGGGCGGGGAGCTGTTTTTT; CDR3 protein: CASSRLQTGLGGELFF
D gene: -; V gene: TRBV20-1; clone size: -; J gene: TRBJ1-1; CDR3 DNA: TGCAGTGCTAGGGGAGGGGGAGCTTTCTTT; CDR3 protein: CSARGGGAFF
D gene: -; V gene: TRBV23-1; clone size: -; J gene: TRBJ2-3; CDR3 DNA: TGCGCCACCCTTTTCCGCCGGGGTACCCGCGATACGCAGTATTTT; CDR3 protein: CATLFRRGTRDTQYF
D gene: TRBD1; V gene: TRBV7-2; clone size: -; J gene: TRBJ2-1; CDR3 DNA: TGTGCCAGCAGCTTTGACAGGGGGCCCAATGAGCAGTTCTTC; CDR3 protein: CASSFDRGPNEQFF
D gene: -; V gene: TRBV28; clone size: -; J gene: TRBJ1-3; CDR3 DNA: TGTGCCAGCAGTTATCTCTCTGGAAACACCATATATTTT; CDR3 protein: CASSYLSGNTIYF
D gene: TRBD2; V gene: TRBV18; clone size: -; J gene: TRBJ2-1; CDR3 DNA: TGTGCCAGCTCACCGATAGGACTAGCGGGAGACAGTGAGCAGTTCTTC; CDR3 protein: CASSPIGLAGDSEQFF
D gene: TRBD2; V gene: TRBV7-8; clone size: -; J gene: TRBJ2-1; CDR3 DNA: TGTGCCAGCAGCTTTAGACTAGCGTGGAGCAATGAGCAGTTCTTC; CDR3 protein: CASSFRLAWSNEQFF
D gene: -; V gene: TRBV4-3; clone size: -; J gene: TRBJ2-7; CDR3 DNA: TGCGCCAGCAGCCAAGATCAGGCGGGGAGGCTCTTGGCCTACGAGCAGTACTTC; CDR3 protein: CASSQDQAGRLLAYEQYF
D gene: -; V gene: TRBV6-1; clone size: once; J gene: TRBJ1-2; CDR3 DNA: TGTGCCAGCAGTGAAGAGAGTATCTATGGCTACACCTTC; CDR3 protein: CASSEESIYGYTF
D gene: -; V gene: TRBV11-2; clone size: once; J gene: TRBJ2-7; CDR3 DNA: TGTGCCAGCAGCTCAGGGTACGAGCAGTACTTC; CDR3 protein: CASSSGYEQYF
D gene: TRBD1; V gene: TRBV18; clone size: -; J gene: TRBJ1-5; CDR3 DNA: TGTGCCAGCTCGTCCGGGACAGGGCGCAATCAGCCCCAGCATTTT; CDR3 protein: CASSSGTGRNQPQHF
D gene: TRBD2; V gene: TRBV18; clone size: -; J gene: TRBJ2-1; CDR3 DNA: TGTGCCAGCTCACCGGGACTAGCGGGTCAAAACTCCTACAATGAGCAGTTCTTC; CDR3 protein: CASSPGLAGQNSYNEQFF
D gene: -; V gene: TRBV7-9; clone size: -; J gene: TRBJ2-2; CDR3 DNA: TGTGCCAGCAGCTTAGAGAACACCGGGGAGCTGTTTTTT; CDR3 protein: CASSLENTGELFF
D gene: -; V gene: TRBV28; clone size: -; J gene: TRBJ2-2; CDR3 DNA: TGTGCCAGCAGTTGGGGGGGCCACACCGGGGAGCTGTTTTTT; CDR3 protein: CASSWGGHTGELFF
D gene: TRBD2; V gene: TRBV7-2; clone size: few; J gene: TRBJ2-7; CDR3 DNA: TGTGCCAGCAGCTCGGGACTAGCGGGAGGATACGAGCAGTACTTC; CDR3 protein: CASSSGLAGGYEQYF
D gene: -; V gene: TRBV4-1; clone size: -; J gene: TRBJ2-7; CDR3 DNA: TGCGCCAGCAGCCAAGGTCCGGGGGGCGGCTACGAGCAGTACTTC; CDR3 protein: CASSQGPGGGYEQYF
D gene: -; V gene: TRBV2; clone size: -; J gene: TRBJ2-5; CDR3 DNA: TGTGCCAGCAGTGTAACGGACCTTCTTTCCGCAGGGACCCAGTACTTC; CDR3 protein: CASSVTDLLSAGTQYF